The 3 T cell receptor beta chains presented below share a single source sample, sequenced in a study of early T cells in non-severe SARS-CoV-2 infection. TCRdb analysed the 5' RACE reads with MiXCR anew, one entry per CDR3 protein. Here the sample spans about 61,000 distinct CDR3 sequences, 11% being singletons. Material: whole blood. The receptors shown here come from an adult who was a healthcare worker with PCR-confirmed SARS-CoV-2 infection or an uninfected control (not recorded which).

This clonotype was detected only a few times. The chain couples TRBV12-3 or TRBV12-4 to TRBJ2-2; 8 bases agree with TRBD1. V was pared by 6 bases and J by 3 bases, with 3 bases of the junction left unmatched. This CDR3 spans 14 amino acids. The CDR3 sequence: CASRGQGDTGELFF. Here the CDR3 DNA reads TGTGCCAGCAGAGGACAGGGCGACACCGGGGAGCTGTTTTTT.

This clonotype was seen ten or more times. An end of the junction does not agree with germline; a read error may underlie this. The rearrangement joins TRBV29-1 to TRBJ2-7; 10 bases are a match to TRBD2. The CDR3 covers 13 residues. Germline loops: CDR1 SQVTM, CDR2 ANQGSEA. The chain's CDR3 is CSAELAGSYEQYF. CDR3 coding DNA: TGCAGCGCTGAACTAGCGGGGAGCTACGAGCAGTACTTC.

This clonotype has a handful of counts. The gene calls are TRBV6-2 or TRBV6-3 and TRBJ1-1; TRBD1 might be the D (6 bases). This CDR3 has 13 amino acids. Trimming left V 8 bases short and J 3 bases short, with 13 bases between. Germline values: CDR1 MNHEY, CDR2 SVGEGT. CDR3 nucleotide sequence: TGTGCCAGCGGGGATAACAGGGACACTGAAGCTTTCTTT. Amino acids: CASGDNRDTEAFF.